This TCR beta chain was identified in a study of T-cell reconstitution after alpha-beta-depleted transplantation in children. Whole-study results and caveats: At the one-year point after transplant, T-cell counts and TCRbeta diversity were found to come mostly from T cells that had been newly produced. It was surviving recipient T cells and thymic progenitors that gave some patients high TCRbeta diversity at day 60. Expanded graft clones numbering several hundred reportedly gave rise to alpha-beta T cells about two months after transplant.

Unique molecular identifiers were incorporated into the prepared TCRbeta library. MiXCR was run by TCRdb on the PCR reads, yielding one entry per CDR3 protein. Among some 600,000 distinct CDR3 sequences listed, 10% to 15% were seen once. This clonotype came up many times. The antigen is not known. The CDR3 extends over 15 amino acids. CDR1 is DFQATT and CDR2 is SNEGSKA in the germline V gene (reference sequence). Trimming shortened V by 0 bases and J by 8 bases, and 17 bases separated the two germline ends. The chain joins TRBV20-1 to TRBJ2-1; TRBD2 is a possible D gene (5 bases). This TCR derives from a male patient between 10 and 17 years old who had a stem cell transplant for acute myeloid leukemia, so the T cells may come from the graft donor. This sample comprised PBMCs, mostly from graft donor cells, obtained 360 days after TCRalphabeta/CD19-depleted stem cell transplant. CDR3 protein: CSARDGWRIFDEQFF. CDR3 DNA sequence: TGCAGTGCTAGAGATGGATGGAGGATTTTCGATGAGCAGTTCTTC.